This T cell receptor (beta chain) was sequenced during a study of cytomegalovirus exposure and HLA in healthy donors. The PCR had 60 Vbeta and 13 Jbeta primers. The data were produced by immunoSEQ multiplex PCR, yet TCRdb's version contains in-frame clones alone and is incomplete. The sample includes 150,000 to 200,000 clones, around 87% of them seen just once. CDR1 is KGHSH, CDR2 LQKENI, per germline. V was pared by 1 base and J by 8 bases, with 17 bases between. The CDR3 runs to 15 residues. This clone was counted once. Sample: PBMCs. The chain employs TRBV18 and TRBJ1-2; no clear D. This sequence originates from a young woman in good health and CMV-seronegative. The CDR3 region has the DNA TGTGCCAGCTCACCACGGGAGGAGGCGGAGAAAGGCTACACCTTC. Amino acids: CASSPREEAEKGYTF.